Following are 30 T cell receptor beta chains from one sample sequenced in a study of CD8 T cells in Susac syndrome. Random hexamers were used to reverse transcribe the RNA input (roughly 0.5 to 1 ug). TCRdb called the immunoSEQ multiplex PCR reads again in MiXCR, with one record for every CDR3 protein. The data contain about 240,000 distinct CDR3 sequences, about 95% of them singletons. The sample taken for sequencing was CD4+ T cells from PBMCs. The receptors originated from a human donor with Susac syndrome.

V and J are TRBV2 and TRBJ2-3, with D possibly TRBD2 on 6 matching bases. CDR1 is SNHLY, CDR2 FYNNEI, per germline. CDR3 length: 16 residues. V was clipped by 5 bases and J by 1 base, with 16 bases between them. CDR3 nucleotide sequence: TGTGCCAGCAGTCCCGGGACTTCCCCCCGCACAGATACGCAGTATTTT. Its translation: CASSPGTSPRTDTQYF. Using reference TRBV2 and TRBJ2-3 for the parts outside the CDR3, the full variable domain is EPEVTQTPSHQVTQMGQEVILRCVPISNHLYFYWYRQILGQKVEFLVSFYNNEISEKSEIFDDQFSVERPDGSNFTLKIRSTKLEDSAMYFCASSPGTSPRTDTQYFGPGTRLTVL.

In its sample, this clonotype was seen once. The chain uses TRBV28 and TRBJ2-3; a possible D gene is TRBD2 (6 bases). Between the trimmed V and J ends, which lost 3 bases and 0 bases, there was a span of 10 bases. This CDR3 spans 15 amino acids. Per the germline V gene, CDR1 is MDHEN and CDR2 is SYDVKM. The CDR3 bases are TGTGCCAGCAGTTTTGGTAGCGGTAGCACAGATACGCAGTATTTT. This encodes CASSFGSGSTDTQYF.

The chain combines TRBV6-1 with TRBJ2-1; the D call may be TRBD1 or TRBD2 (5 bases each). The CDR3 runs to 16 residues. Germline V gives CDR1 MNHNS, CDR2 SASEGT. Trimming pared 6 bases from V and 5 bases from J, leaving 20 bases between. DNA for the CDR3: TGTGCCAGCAGGCGACCGGGGCGATCGAACAACAATGAGCAGTTCTTC. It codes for CASRRPGRSNNNEQFF.

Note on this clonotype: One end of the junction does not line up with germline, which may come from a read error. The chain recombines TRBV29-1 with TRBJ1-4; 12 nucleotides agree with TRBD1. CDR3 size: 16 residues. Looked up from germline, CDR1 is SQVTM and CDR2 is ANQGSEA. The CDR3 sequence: CSVTPGQGATKEKLFF. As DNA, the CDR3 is TGCAGCGTTACTCCGGGACAGGGGGCAACTAAGGAAAAACTGTTTTTT. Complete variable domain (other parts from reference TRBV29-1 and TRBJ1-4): SAVISQKPSRDICQRGTSLTIQCQVDSQVTMMFWYRQQPGQSLTLIATANQGSEATYESGFVIDKFPISRPNLTFSTLTVSNMSPEDSSIYLCSVTPGQGATKEKLFFGSGTQLSVL.

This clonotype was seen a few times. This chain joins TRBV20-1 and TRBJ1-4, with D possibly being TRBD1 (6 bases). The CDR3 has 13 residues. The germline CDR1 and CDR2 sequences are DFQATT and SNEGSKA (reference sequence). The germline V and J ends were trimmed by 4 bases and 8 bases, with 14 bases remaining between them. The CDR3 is CSATTGSGEKLFF. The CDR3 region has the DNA TGCAGTGCTACCACAGGGAGCGGAGAAAAACTGTTTTTT.

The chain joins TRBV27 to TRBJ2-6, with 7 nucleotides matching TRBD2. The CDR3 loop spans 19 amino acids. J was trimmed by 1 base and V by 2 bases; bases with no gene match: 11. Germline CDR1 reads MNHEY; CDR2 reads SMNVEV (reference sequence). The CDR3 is CASSLAAGVGRSGANVLTF. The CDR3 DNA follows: TGTGCCAGCAGTTTAGCCGCGGGAGTAGGACGGTCTGGGGCCAACGTCCTGACTTTC.

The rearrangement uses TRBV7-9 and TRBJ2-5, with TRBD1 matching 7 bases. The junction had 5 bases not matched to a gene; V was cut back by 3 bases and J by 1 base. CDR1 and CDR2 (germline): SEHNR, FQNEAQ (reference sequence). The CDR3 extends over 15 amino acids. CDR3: CASSLTGSTQETQYF. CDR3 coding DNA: TGTGCCAGCAGCTTGACAGGGAGCACCCAAGAGACCCAGTACTTC. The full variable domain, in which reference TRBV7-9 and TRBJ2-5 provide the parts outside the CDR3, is DTGVSQNPRHKITKRGQNVTFRCDPISEHNRLYWYRQTLGQGPEFLTYFQNEAQLEKSRLLSDRFSAERPKGSFSTLEIQRTEQGDSAMYLCASSLTGSTQETQYFGPGTRLLVL.

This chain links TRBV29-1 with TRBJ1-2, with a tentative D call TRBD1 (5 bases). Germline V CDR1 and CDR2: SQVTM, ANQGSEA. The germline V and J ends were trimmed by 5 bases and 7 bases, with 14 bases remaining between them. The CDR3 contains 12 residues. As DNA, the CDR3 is TGCAGCGTTCTGGGTCAGGGAGGTGGCTACACCTTC. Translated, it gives CSVLGQGGGYTF.

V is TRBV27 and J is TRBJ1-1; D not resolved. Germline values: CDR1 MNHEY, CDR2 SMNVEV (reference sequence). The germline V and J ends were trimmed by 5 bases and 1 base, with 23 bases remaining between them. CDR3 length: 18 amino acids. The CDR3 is CASSLSDPSIKANTEAFF. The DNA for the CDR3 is TGTGCCAGCAGTCTGTCAGACCCGTCCATAAAGGCGAACACTGAAGCTTTCTTT.

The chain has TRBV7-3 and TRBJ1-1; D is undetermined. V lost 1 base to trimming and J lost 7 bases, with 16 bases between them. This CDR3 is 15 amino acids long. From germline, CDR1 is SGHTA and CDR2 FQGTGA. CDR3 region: CASSLNSGRRIEAFF. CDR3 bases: TGTGCCAGCAGCTTAAACTCGGGGAGACGGATTGAAGCTTTCTTT.

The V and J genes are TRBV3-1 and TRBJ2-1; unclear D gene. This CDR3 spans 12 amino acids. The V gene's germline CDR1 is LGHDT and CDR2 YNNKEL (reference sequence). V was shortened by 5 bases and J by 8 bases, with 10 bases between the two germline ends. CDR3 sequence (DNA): TGTGCCAGCAGCGCAACTTGGGATGAGCAGTTCTTC. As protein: CASSATWDEQFF.

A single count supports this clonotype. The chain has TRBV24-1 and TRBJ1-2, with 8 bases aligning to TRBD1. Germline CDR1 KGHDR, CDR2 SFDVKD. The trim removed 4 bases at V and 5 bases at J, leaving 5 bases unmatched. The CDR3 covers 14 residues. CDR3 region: CATSEPDRGYGYTF. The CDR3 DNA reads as TGTGCCACCAGTGAGCCCGACAGGGGATATGGCTACACCTTC.

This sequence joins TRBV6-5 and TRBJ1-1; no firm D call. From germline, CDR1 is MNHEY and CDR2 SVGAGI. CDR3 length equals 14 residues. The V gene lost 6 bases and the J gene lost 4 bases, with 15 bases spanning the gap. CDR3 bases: TGTGCCAGCAGATCGGAACAGATTTTCACTGAAGCTTTCTTT. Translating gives CASRSEQIFTEAFF.

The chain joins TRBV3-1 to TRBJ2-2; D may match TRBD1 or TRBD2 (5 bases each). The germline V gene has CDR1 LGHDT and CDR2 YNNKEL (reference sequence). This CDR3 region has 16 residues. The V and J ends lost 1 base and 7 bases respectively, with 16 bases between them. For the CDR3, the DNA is TGTGCCAGCAGCCAAGTCTCGGGACGTCGGGGCGGGGAGCTGTTTTTT. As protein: CASSQVSGRRGGELFF.

The CDR3 here is CASRLHGSYTF. The CDR3 bases are TGTGCCAGTAGACTCCACGGGAGCTACACCTTC. The chain uses TRBV19 and TRBJ1-2; D remains ambiguous. The CDR3 loop spans 11 amino acids. V lost 6 bases, J lost 9 bases, and 11 bases lay in between. CDR1 LNHDA and CDR2 SQIVND come from the germline V gene (reference sequence). The full variable domain, with the rest looked up from reference TRBV19 and TRBJ1-2, is DGGITQSPKYLFRKEGQNVTLSCEQNLNHDAMYWYRQDPGQGLRLIYYSQIVNDFQKGDIAEGYSVSREKKESFPLTVTSAQKNPTAFYLCASRLHGSYTFGSGTRLTVV.

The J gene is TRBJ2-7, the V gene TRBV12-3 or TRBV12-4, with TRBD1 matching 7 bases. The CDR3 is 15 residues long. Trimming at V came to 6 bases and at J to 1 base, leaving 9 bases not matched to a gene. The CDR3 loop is CASSGTGVWSYEQYF. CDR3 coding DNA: TGTGCCAGCAGCGGAACAGGGGTCTGGTCCTACGAGCAGTACTTC.

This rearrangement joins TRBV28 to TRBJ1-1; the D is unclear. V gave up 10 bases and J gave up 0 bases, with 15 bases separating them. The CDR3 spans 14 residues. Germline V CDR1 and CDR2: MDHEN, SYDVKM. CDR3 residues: CATRSTDMNTEAFF. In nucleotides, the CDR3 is TGTGCCACCCGGTCCACAGATATGAACACTGAAGCTTTCTTT.

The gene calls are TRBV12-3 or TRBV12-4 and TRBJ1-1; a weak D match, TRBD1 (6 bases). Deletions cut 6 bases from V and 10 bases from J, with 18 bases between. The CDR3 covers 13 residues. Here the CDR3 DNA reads TGTGCCAGCAGCCAACAGGGCCTCTGGGGAGCTTTCTTT. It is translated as CASSQQGLWGAFF.

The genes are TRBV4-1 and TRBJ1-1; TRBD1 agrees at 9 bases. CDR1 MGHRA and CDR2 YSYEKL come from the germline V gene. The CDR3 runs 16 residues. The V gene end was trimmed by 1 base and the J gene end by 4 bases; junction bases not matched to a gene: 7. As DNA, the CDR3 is TGCGCCAGCAGCCAAGCCAGGACAGGGGAGAGCACTGAAGCTTTCTTT. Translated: CASSQARTGESTEAFF.

The CDR3 reads CASSWGGTSTDTQYF. The CDR3 DNA sequence: TGTGCCAGCAGCTGGGGGGGGACGTCCACAGATACGCAGTATTTT. The gene calls are TRBV7-2 and TRBJ2-3, with TRBD2 matching 7 bases. CDR3 length: 15 amino acids. J gave up 2 bases and V 4 bases, and 6 bases lay outside the gene matches. Germline values: CDR1 SGHTA, CDR2 FQGNSA.

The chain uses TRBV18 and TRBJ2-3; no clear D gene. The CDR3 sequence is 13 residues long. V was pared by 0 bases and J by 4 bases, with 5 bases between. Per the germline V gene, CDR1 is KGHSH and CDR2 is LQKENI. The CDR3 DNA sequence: TGTGCCAGCTCACCACCTTACGCAGATACGCAGTATTTT. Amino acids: CASSPPYADTQYF. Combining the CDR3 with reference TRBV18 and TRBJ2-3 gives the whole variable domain NAGVMQNPRHLVRRRGQEARLRCSPMKGHSHVYWYRQLPEEGLKFMVYLQKENIIDESGMPKERFSAEFPKEGPSILRIQQVVRGDSAAYFCASSPPYADTQYFGPGTRLTVL.

CDR3 nucleotide sequence: TGTGCCATCAGTGAGGGAACAGGGCTGGTCTATGGCTACACCTTC. Its translation is CAISEGTGLVYGYTF. This sequence joins TRBV10-3 and TRBJ1-2, with D possibly TRBD1 on 6 matching bases. Per the germline V gene, CDR1 is ENHRY and CDR2 is SYGVKD. V was trimmed by 2 bases and J by 4 bases, leaving 14 bases between them. The CDR3 consists of 15 residues.

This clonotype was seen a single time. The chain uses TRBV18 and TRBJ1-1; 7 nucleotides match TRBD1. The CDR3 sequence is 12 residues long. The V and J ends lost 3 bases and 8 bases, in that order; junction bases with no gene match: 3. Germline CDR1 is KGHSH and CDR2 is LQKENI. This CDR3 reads CASSPDREEAFF. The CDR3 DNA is TGTGCCAGCTCACCCGACAGGGAGGAAGCTTTCTTT.

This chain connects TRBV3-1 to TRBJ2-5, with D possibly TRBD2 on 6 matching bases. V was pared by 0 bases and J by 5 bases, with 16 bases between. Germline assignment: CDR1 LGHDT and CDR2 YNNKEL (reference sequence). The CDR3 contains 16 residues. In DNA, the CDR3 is TGTGCCAGCAGCCAAGAATCGGGGCGGGATTTCGAGACCCAGTACTTC. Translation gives CASSQESGRDFETQYF.

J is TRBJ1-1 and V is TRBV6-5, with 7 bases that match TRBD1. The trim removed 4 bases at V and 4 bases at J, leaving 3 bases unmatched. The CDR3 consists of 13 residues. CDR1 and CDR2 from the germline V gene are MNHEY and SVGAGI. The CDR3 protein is CASSSTGSTEAFF. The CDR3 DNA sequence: TGTGCCAGCAGTTCGACAGGGTCCACTGAAGCTTTCTTT.

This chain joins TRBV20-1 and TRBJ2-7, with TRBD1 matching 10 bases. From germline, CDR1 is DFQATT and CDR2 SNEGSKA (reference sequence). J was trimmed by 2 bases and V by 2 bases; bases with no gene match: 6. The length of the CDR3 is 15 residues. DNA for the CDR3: TGCAGTGCTAGACCAGCGGACAGGGGGACCTACGAGCAGTACTTC. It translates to CSARPADRGTYEQYF.

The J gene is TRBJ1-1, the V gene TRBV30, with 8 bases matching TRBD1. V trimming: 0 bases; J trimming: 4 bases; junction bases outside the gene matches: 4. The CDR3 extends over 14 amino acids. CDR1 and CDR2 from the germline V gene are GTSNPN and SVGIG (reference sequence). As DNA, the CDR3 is TGTGCCTGGAGTGTACTCCAGGGGGCCACTGAAGCTTTCTTT. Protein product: CAWSVLQGATEAFF.

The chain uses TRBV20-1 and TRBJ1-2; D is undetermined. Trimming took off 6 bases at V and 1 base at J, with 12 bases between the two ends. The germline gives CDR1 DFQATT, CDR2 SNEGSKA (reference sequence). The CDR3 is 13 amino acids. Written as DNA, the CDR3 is TGCAGTGCCTCCCCTAAGGGTAACTATGGCTACACCTTC. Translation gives CSASPKGNYGYTF.

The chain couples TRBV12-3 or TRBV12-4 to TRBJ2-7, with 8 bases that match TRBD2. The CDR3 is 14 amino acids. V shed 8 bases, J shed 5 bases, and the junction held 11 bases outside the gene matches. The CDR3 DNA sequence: TGTGCCAGCTCAGCCGGGACTAGTAACGACGAGCAGTACTTC. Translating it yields CASSAGTSNDEQYF.

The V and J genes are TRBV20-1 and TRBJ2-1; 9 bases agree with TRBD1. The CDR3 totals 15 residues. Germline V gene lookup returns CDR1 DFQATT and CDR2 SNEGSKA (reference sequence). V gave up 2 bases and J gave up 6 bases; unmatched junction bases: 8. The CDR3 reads CSARLRTGAVNEQFF. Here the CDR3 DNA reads TGCAGTGCTAGACTACGGACAGGGGCGGTCAATGAGCAGTTCTTC.